The rows below give T cell receptor beta chains drawn from one sample of a study of beta chain features in type 1 diabetes. Generated by immunoSEQ multiplex PCR, the TCRdb table keeps only in-frame clones and is missing some. The sample yields hundreds of thousands of clones, around an eighth seen once. The sequenced sample was naive CD4+ T cells from blood. These receptors were taken from a man younger than 35 with type 1 diabetes. Both conserved end residues are part of each CDR3. The order of the fields is clone size, J gene, D gene, V gene, CDR3 DNA, CDR3 protein. The D gene is left open where the match is weak. Clone size is shown for a subset of rows, as once, few, many or a class of expanded clone.

abundance: few; j_gene: TRBJ2-3; d_gene: .; v_gene: TRBV30; CDR3nt: TGTGCCTGGAGGGGGGCTAAAGATACGCAGTATTTT; CDR3aa: CAWRGAKDTQYF
abundance: few; j_gene: TRBJ2-1; d_gene: TRBD1; v_gene: TRBV29-1; CDR3nt: TGCAGCGCCCGACAGGGGGCTGGCAATGAGCAGTTCTTC; CDR3aa: CSARQGAGNEQFF
abundance: few; j_gene: TRBJ2-2; d_gene: .; v_gene: TRBV7-9; CDR3nt: TGTGCCAGCAGCTTAGCGGGGAGCACCGGGGAGCTGTTTTTT; CDR3aa: CASSLAGSTGELFF
abundance: few; j_gene: TRBJ2-3; d_gene: TRBD2; v_gene: TRBV9; CDR3nt: TGTGCCAGCAGTTCTACGACTAGCGGTTACACAGATACGCAGTATTTT; CDR3aa: CASSSTTSGYTDTQYF
abundance: .; j_gene: TRBJ1-1; d_gene: .; v_gene: TRBV6-1; CDR3nt: TGTGCCAGCAGTGATAGGACCTCTAACACTGAAGCTTTCTTT; CDR3aa: CASSDRTSNTEAFF
abundance: few; j_gene: TRBJ2-3; d_gene: .; v_gene: TRBV4-1; CDR3nt: TGCGCCAGCAGCCAGAGCCTTATTGGCGCAGATACGCAGTATTTT; CDR3aa: CASSQSLIGADTQYF
abundance: few; j_gene: TRBJ1-1; d_gene: .; v_gene: TRBV14; CDR3nt: TGTGCCAGCAGCCAAGATCTGCCGGGGACTGAAGCTTTCTTT; CDR3aa: CASSQDLPGTEAFF
abundance: .; j_gene: TRBJ1-1; d_gene: .; v_gene: TRBV4-2; CDR3nt: TGTGCCAGCAGCCGTCCATCACAGGCGCCGGAGGAAGCTTTCTTT; CDR3aa: CASSRPSQAPEEAFF
abundance: .; j_gene: TRBJ2-3; d_gene: TRBD1; v_gene: TRBV28; CDR3nt: TGTGCCAGCCCCCCCGCGGGCGACAGGGGGCTAGATACGCAGTATTTT; CDR3aa: CASPPAGDRGLDTQYF
abundance: few; j_gene: TRBJ2-7; d_gene: TRBD1; v_gene: TRBV6-1; CDR3nt: TGTGCCAGCAGTGAGGTTGGGACAGGGTTCTCCTACGAGCAGTACTTC; CDR3aa: CASSEVGTGFSYEQYF
abundance: .; j_gene: TRBJ2-2; d_gene: .; v_gene: TRBV30; CDR3nt: TGTGCCTGCACGAGAGTTCCGAACACCGGGGAGCTGTTTTTT; CDR3aa: CACTRVPNTGELFF
abundance: few; j_gene: TRBJ1-4; d_gene: TRBD1; v_gene: TRBV19; CDR3nt: TGTGCCAGTAGTATGGGACAGGGCGGAGAAAAACTGTTTTTT; CDR3aa: CASSMGQGGEKLFF
abundance: .; j_gene: TRBJ2-7; d_gene: .; v_gene: TRBV28; CDR3nt: TGTGCCAGCAATTTACAGGGCCACGAGCAGTACTTC; CDR3aa: CASNLQGHEQYF
abundance: .; j_gene: TRBJ2-6; d_gene: .; v_gene: TRBV19; CDR3nt: TGTGCCAGTAGTGTCAGCTCTGGGGCCAACGTCCTGACTTTC; CDR3aa: CASSVSSGANVLTF
abundance: .; j_gene: TRBJ1-1; d_gene: .; v_gene: TRBV29-1; CDR3nt: TGCAGCGTTGTGGTAAGGGGGGCGCGAAGCACTGAAGCTTTCTTT; CDR3aa: CSVVVRGARSTEAFF
abundance: .; j_gene: TRBJ2-1; d_gene: TRBD1; v_gene: TRBV6-6; CDR3nt: TGTGCCAGCAGTTCCGGGACAGACAATGAGCAGTTCTTC; CDR3aa: CASSSGTDNEQFF
abundance: .; j_gene: TRBJ1-2; d_gene: .; v_gene: TRBV14; CDR3nt: TGTGCCAGCAGCCAAGACCAGGGGAACTATGGCTACACCTTC; CDR3aa: CASSQDQGNYGYTF
abundance: many; j_gene: TRBJ2-1; d_gene: .; v_gene: TRBV28; CDR3nt: TGTGCCAGCAGTTTGGGTAGCTCCTACAATGAGCAGTTCTTC; CDR3aa: CASSLGSSYNEQFF
abundance: few; j_gene: TRBJ1-1; d_gene: .; v_gene: TRBV10-3; CDR3nt: TGTGCCATCAGTGACCTAACTGAAGCTTTCTTT; CDR3aa: CAISDLTEAFF
abundance: few; j_gene: TRBJ2-1; d_gene: .; v_gene: TRBV4-1; CDR3nt: TGCGCCAGCAGCCAAGAAGAAGCCAGCTCCTACAATGAGCAGTTCTTC; CDR3aa: CASSQEEASSYNEQFF
abundance: few; j_gene: TRBJ1-2; d_gene: .; v_gene: TRBV29-1; CDR3nt: TGCAGCGTTGCGGGGGGCGGTCAGGGCTACACCTTC; CDR3aa: CSVAGGGQGYTF
abundance: .; j_gene: TRBJ1-1; d_gene: .; v_gene: TRBV5-1; CDR3nt: TGCGCCAGCAGCTTGGACACGGTGAACACTGAAGCTTTCTTT; CDR3aa: CASSLDTVNTEAFF
abundance: few; j_gene: TRBJ1-2; d_gene: TRBD1; v_gene: TRBV27; CDR3nt: TGTGCCAGCAGGGACAGGGTCTATGGCTACACCTTC; CDR3aa: CASRDRVYGYTF
abundance: few; j_gene: TRBJ2-3; d_gene: .; v_gene: TRBV9; CDR3nt: TGTGCCAGCAGCGGAGCGGACCCGTTAAGCCCAGGAGATACGCAGTATTTT; CDR3aa: CASSGADPLSPGDTQYF
abundance: few; j_gene: TRBJ1-1; d_gene: .; v_gene: TRBV30; CDR3nt: TGTGCCTGGAGTAGGCAGGGTGATGAAGCTTTCTTT; CDR3aa: CAWSRQGDEAFF
abundance: .; j_gene: TRBJ2-5; d_gene: .; v_gene: TRBV6-5; CDR3nt: TGTGCCACTTCCTCGGACAGCCAAGAGACCCAGTACTTC; CDR3aa: CATSSDSQETQYF
abundance: .; j_gene: TRBJ2-7; d_gene: TRBD2; v_gene: TRBV29-1; CDR3nt: TGCAGCGTTTCCGGACTAGCGGGGCAATACTCCTACGAGCAGTACTTC; CDR3aa: CSVSGLAGQYSYEQYF
abundance: few; j_gene: TRBJ1-5; d_gene: .; v_gene: TRBV6-6; CDR3nt: TGTGCCAGCAGTTCCCCCTTGGGGGGTAGCAATCAGCCCCAGCATTTT; CDR3aa: CASSSPLGGSNQPQHF
abundance: few; j_gene: TRBJ2-2; d_gene: .; v_gene: TRBV7-7; CDR3nt: TGTGCCAGCAGCTTCGGCGGGGGCAACACCGGGGAGCTGTTTTTT; CDR3aa: CASSFGGGNTGELFF
abundance: few; j_gene: TRBJ1-1; d_gene: .; v_gene: TRBV30; CDR3nt: TGTGCCTGGAGTGTAACCCCAATGAACACTGAAGCTTTCTTT; CDR3aa: CAWSVTPMNTEAFF
abundance: once; j_gene: TRBJ1-2; d_gene: .; v_gene: TRBV4-1; CDR3nt: TGCGCCAGCAGCCAAGATATTGGGACTCACACCGCTTATGGCTACACCTTC; CDR3aa: CASSQDIGTHTAYGYTF
abundance: few; j_gene: TRBJ2-7; d_gene: .; v_gene: TRBV9; CDR3nt: TGTGCCAGCAGCGTAGCTACAGGCCCCTACGAGCAGTACTTC; CDR3aa: CASSVATGPYEQYF
abundance: few; j_gene: TRBJ1-1; d_gene: .; v_gene: TRBV29-1; CDR3nt: TGCAGCGTTGAGACAGGGAACACTGAAGCTTTCTTT; CDR3aa: CSVETGNTEAFF
abundance: .; j_gene: TRBJ2-5; d_gene: TRBD2; v_gene: TRBV11-3; CDR3nt: TGTGCCAGCAGCCTAGGAGGGACTAGCGGTGCTCAAGAGACCCAGTACTTC; CDR3aa: CASSLGGTSGAQETQYF
abundance: few; j_gene: TRBJ2-7; d_gene: TRBD2; v_gene: TRBV14; CDR3nt: TGTGCCAGCAGCCAAGTAGCGGGGGCTGCCTACGAGCAGTACTTC; CDR3aa: CASSQVAGAAYEQYF
abundance: few; j_gene: TRBJ2-7; d_gene: .; v_gene: TRBV28; CDR3nt: TGTGCCAGCAGCCTGTCCTTCGAGCAGTACTTC; CDR3aa: CASSLSFEQYF
abundance: few; j_gene: TRBJ1-5; d_gene: .; v_gene: TRBV5-1; CDR3nt: TGCGCCAGCAGCTTGTATGGAAATCAGCCCCAGCATTTT; CDR3aa: CASSLYGNQPQHF
abundance: few; j_gene: TRBJ2-5; d_gene: TRBD2; v_gene: TRBV5-1; CDR3nt: TGCGCCAGCAGCCTTCCCAGACTAGCGGGGGGTCGGGAGACCCAGTACTTC; CDR3aa: CASSLPRLAGGRETQYF
abundance: few; j_gene: TRBJ2-7; d_gene: .; v_gene: TRBV10-3; CDR3nt: TGTGCCATCAGTGAGTCGAGGCAGGGAGCCTACGAGCAGTACTTC; CDR3aa: CAISESRQGAYEQYF
abundance: .; j_gene: TRBJ2-3; d_gene: TRBD2; v_gene: TRBV28; CDR3nt: TGTGCCAGCAGTAGCGGGGGGGCTACAGATACGCAGTATTTT; CDR3aa: CASSSGGATDTQYF
abundance: .; j_gene: TRBJ1-6; d_gene: TRBD1; v_gene: TRBV7-3; CDR3nt: TGTGCCAGCAGCTTCGACAGGGGGTATTCACCCCTCCACTTT; CDR3aa: CASSFDRGYSPLHF
abundance: .; j_gene: TRBJ1-5; d_gene: .; v_gene: TRBV7-9; CDR3nt: TGTGCCAGCAGCGCAGGCAATCAGCCCCAGCATTTT; CDR3aa: CASSAGNQPQHF